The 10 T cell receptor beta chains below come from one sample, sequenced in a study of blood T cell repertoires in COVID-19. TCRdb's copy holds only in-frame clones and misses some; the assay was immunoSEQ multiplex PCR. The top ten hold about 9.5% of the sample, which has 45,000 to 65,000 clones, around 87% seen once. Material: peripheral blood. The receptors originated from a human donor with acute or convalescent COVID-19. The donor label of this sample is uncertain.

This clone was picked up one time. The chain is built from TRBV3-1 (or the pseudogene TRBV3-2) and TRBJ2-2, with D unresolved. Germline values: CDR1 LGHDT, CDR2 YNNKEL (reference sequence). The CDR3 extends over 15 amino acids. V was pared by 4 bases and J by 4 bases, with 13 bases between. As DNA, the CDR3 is TGTGCCAGCAGCCGGGCCGAGCCAGGCACCGGGGAGCTGTTTTTT. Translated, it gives CASSRAEPGTGELFF.

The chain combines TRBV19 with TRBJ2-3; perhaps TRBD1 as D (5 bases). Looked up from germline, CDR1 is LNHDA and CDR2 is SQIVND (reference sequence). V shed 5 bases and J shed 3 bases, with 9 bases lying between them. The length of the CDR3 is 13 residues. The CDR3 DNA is TGTGCCAGTAGTGAACAGGCGACAGATACGCAGTATTTT. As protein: CASSEQATDTQYF.

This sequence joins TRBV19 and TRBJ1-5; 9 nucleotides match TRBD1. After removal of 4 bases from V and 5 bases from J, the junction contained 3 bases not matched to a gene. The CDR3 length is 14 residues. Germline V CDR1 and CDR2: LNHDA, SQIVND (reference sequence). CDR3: CASSTRTGDQPQHF. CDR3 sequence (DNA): TGTGCCAGTAGTACTCGGACAGGGGATCAGCCCCAGCATTTT. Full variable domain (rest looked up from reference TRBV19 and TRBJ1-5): DGGITQSPKYLFRKEGQNVTLSCEQNLNHDAMYWYRQDPGQGLRLIYYSQIVNDFQKGDIAEGYSVSREKKESFPLTVTSAQKNPTAFYLCASSTRTGDQPQHFGDGTRLSIL.

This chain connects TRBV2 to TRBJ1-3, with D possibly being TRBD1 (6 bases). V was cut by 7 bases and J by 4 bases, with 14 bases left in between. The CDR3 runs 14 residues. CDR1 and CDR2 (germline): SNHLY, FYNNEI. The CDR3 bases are TGTGCCAGCAACGAGGGGGGGTACGGAAACACCATATATTTT. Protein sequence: CASNEGGYGNTIYF. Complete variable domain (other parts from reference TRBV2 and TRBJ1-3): EPEVTQTPSHQVTQMGQEVILRCVPISNHLYFYWYRQILGQKVEFLVSFYNNEISEKSEIFDDQFSVERPDGSNFTLKIRSTKLEDSAMYFCASNEGGYGNTIYFGEGSWLTVV.

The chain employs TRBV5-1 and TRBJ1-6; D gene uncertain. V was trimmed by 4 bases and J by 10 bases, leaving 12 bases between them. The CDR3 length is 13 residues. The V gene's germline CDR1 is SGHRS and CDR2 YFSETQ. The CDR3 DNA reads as TGCGCCAGCAGCCCAATAAACGGGTCACCCCTCCACTTT. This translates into CASSPINGSPLHF.

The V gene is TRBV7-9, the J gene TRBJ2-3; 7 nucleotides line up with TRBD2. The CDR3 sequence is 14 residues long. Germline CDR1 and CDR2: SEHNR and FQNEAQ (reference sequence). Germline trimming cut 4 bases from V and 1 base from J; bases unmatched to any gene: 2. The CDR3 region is CASSWGLRTDTQYF. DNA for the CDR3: TGTGCCAGCAGCTGGGGACTACGCACAGATACGCAGTATTTT. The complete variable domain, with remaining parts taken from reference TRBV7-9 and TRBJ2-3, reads DTGVSQNPRHKITKRGQNVTFRCDPISEHNRLYWYRQTLGQGPEFLTYFQNEAQLEKSRLLSDRFSAERPKGSFSTLEIQRTEQGDSAMYLCASSWGLRTDTQYFGPGTRLTVL.

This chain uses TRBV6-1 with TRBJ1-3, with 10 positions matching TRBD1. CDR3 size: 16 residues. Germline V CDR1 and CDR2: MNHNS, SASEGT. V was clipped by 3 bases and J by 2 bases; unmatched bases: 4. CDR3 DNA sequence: TGTGCCAGCAGTGATCCGGGGACAGGGGCTGGAAACACCATATATTTT. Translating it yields CASSDPGTGAGNTIYF.

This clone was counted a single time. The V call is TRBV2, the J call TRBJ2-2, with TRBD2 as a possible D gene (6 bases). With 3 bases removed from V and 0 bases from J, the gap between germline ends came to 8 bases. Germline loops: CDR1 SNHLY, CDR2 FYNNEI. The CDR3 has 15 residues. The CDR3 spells CASSDGGSNTGELFF. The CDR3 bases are TGTGCCAGCAGTGACGGGGGTTCGAACACCGGGGAGCTGTTTTTT.

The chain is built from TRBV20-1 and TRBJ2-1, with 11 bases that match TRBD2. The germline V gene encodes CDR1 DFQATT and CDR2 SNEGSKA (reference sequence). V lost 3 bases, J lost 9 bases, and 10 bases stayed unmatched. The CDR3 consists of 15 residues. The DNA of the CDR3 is TGCAGTGCTAGTGATAGCGGGAGGGCCTTCCGTGAGCAGTTCTTC. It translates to CSASDSGRAFREQFF.

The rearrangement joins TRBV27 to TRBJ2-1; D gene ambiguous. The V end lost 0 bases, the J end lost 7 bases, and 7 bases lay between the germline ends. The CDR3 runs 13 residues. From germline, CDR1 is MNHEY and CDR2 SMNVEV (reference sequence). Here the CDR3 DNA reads TGTGCCAGCAGTTTATCGAGCTGGAATGAGCAGTTCTTC. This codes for CASSLSSWNEQFF.